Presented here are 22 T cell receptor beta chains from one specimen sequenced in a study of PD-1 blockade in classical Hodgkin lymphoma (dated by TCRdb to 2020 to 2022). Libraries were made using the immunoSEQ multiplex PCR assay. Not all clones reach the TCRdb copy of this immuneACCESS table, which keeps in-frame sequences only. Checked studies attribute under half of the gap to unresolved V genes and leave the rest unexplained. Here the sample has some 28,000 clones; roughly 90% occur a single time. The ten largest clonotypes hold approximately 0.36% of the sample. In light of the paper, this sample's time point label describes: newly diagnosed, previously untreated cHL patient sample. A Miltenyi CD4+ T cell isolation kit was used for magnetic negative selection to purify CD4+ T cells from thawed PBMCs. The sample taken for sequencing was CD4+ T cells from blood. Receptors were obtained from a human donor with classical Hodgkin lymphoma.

The DNA for the CDR3 is TGTGCCAGCAGGGGACAGCCTCAAGAGACCCAGTACTTC. It codes for CASRGQPQETQYF. The gene calls are TRBV2 and TRBJ2-5; 7 bases map to TRBD1. Trimming at V came to 6 bases and at J to 2 bases, leaving 3 bases not matched to a gene. In germline, CDR1 is SNHLY, CDR2 FYNNEI. CDR3 size: 13 residues.

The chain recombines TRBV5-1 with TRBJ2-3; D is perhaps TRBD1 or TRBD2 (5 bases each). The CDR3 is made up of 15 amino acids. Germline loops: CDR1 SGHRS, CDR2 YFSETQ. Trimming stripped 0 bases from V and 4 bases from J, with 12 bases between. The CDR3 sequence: CASSLAIGESDTQYF. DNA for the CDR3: TGCGCCAGCAGCTTGGCCATAGGGGAGTCAGATACGCAGTATTTT.

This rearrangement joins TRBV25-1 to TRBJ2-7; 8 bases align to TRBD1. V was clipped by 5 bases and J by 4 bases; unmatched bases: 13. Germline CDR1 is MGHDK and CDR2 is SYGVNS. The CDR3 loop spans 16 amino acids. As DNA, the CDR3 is TGTGCCAGCAGTAACGAATGGGTGACAGGGGTATACGAGCAGTACTTC. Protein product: CASSNEWVTGVYEQYF.

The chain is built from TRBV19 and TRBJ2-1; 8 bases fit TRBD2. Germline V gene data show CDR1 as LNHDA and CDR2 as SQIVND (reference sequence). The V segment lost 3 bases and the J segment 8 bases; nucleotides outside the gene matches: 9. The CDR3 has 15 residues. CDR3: CASSMASGSYHEQFF. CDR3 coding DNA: TGTGCCAGTAGTATGGCCAGCGGGAGTTACCATGAGCAGTTCTTC. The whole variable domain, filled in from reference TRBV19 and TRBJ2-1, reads DGGITQSPKYLFRKEGQNVTLSCEQNLNHDAMYWYRQDPGQGLRLIYYSQIVNDFQKGDIAEGYSVSREKKESFPLTVTSAQKNPTAFYLCASSMASGSYHEQFFGPGTRLTVL.

CDR3: CASSLGAGETQYF. In nucleotides, the CDR3 is TGTGCCAGCAGCTTGGGGGCGGGGGAGACCCAGTACTTC. This chain uses TRBV7-3 with TRBJ2-5; D is perhaps TRBD1 or TRBD2 (6 bases each). With 3 bases removed from V and 5 bases from J, the gap between germline ends came to 10 bases. The germline CDR1 and CDR2 sequences are SGHTA and FQGTGA. The CDR3 has 13 residues.

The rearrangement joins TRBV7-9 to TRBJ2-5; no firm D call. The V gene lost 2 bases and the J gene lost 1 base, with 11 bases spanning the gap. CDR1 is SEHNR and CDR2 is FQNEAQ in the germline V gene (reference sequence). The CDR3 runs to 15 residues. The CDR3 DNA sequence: TGTGCCAGCAGCTTATCAGGTTGGGTCCAAGAGACCCAGTACTTC. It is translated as CASSLSGWVQETQYF.

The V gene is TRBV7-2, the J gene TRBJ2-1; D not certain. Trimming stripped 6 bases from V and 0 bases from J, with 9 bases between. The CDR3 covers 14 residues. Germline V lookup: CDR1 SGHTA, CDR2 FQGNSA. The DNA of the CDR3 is TGTGCCAGCAGGATAGCAATCTCCTACAATGAGCAGTTCTTC. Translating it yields CASRIAISYNEQFF.

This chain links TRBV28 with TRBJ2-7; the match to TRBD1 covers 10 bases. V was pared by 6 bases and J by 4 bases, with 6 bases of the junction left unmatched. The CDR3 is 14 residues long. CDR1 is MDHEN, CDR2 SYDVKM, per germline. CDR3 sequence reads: CASRTTGGVYEQYF. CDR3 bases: TGTGCCAGCAGGACGACAGGGGGCGTTTACGAGCAGTACTTC.

CDR3 in amino acids: CASSSLLEITDTQYF. In DNA form, the CDR3 reads TGTGCCAGCAGCTCCCTACTAGAAATCACAGATACGCAGTATTTT. The chain joins TRBV7-9 to TRBJ2-3, with D perhaps matching TRBD2 (5 bases). Germline lookup yields CDR1 SEHNR and CDR2 FQNEAQ (reference sequence). This CDR3 spans 15 amino acids. The V gene lost 4 bases and the J gene lost 2 bases, with 13 bases spanning the gap.

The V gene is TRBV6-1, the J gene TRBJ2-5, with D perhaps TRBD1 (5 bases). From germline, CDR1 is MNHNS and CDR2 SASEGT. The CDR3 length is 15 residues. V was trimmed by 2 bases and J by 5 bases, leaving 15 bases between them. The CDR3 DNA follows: TGTGCCAGCAGTGAATGGGCAGGGTATGGGGAGACCCAGTACTTC. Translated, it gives CASSEWAGYGETQYF.

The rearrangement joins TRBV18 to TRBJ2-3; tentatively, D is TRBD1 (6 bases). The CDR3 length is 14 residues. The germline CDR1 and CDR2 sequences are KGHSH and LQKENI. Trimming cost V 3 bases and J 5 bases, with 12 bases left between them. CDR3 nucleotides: TGTGCCAGCTCACCCGGAACAGGGCGAGATACGCAGTATTTT. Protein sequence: CASSPGTGRDTQYF.

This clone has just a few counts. The CDR3 spells CASSREMSNQPQHF. The CDR3 DNA is TGTGCCAGCAGCAGGGAAATGAGCAATCAGCCCCAGCATTTT. V gene TRBV6-5 combines with J gene TRBJ1-5, with a possible D match to TRBD1 (5 bases). The CDR3 runs 14 residues. V lost 6 bases and J 1 base, leaving 10 bases between the germline ends. CDR1 and CDR2 from the germline V gene are MNHEY and SVGAGI.

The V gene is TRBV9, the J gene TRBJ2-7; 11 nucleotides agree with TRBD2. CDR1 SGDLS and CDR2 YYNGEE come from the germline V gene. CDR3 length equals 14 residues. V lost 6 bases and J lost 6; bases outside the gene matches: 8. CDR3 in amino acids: CASKNSGRASEQYF. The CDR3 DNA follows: TGTGCCAGCAAAAATAGCGGGAGGGCATCCGAGCAGTACTTC.

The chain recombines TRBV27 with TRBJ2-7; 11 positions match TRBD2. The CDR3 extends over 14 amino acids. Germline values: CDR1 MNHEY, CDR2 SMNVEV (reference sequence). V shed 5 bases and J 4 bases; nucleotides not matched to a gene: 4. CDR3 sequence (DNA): TGTGCCAGCAGTGGGACTAGCGGTCTTTACGAGCAGTACTTC. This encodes CASSGTSGLYEQYF.

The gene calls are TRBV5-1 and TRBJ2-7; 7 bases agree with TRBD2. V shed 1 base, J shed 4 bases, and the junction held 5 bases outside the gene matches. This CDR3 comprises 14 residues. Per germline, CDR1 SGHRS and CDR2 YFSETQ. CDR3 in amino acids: CASSLSSGEYEQYF. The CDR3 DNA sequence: TGCGCCAGCAGCTTGTCAAGCGGGGAATACGAGCAGTACTTC.

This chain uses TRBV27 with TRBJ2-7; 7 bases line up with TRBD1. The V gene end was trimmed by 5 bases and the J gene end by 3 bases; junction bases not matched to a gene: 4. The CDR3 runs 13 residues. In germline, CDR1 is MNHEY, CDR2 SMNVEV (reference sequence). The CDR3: CASSTGQFYEQYF. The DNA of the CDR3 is TGTGCCAGCAGTACGGGACAGTTCTACGAGCAGTACTTC.

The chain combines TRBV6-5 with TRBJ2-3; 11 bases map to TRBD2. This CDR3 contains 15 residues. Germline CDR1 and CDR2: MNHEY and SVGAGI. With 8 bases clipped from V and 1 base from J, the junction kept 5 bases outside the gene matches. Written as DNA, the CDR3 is TGTGCCAGCCATCGTAGCGGGAGGGGCACAGATACGCAGTATTTT. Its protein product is CASHRSGRGTDTQYF.

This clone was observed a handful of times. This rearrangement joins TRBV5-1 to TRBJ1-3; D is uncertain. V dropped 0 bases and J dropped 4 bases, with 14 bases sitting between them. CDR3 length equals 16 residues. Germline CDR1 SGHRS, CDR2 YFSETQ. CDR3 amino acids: CASSLAPLLAGNTIYF. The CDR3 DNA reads TGCGCCAGCAGCTTGGCCCCATTACTGGCCGGAAACACCATATATTTT.

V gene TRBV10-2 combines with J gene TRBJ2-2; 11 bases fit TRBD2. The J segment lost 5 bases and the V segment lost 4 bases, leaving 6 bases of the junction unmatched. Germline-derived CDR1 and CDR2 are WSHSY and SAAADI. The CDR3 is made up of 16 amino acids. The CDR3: CASSGLAGGGTGELFF. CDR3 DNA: TGCGCCAGCAGTGGGCTAGCGGGAGGAGGTACCGGGGAGCTGTTTTTT.

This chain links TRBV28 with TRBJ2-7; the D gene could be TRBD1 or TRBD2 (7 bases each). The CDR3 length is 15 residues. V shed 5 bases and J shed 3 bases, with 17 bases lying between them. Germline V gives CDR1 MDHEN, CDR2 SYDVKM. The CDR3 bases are TGTGCCAGCAGTGGGGGGGACAGCTACAACTACGAGCAGTACTTC. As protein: CASSGGDSYNYEQYF.

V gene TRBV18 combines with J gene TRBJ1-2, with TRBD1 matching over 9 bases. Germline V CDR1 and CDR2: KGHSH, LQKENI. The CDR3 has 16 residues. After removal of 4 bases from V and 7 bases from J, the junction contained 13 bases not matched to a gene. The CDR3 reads CASSQTRDRDSFGYTF. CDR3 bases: TGTGCCAGCTCACAAACCCGGGACAGGGATAGTTTTGGCTACACCTTC.

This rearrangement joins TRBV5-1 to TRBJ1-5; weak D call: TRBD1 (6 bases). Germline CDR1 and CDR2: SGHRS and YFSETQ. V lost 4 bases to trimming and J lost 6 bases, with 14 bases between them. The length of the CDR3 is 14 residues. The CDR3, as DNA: TGCGCCAGCAGCCTTCAGGGAGGGGGTCAGCCCCAGCATTTT. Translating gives CASSLQGGGQPQHF.